This T cell receptor beta chain was recovered during a study of OX40 agonist ivuxolimab in advanced cancers. Sequencing used immunoSEQ multiplex PCR; TCRdb keeps in-frame clones, though not all of them. The data hold approximately 70,000 clones, with about nine tenths observed a single time. Broader study findings: Certain nonresponders likewise exhibited a low normalized T-cell clonal expansion. Both blood CD4+ and CD8+ T cells showed clonal growth by week 6 at 0.1 to 3.0 mg/kg.

This CDR3 has 11 residues. Germline V gene sequence: CDR1 MNHEY, CDR2 SVGAGI. Between the trimmed V and J ends, which lost 5 bases and 11 bases, there was a span of 12 bases. Note on this clone: The antigen remains unidentified.

Blood sampling was done at baseline, cycle 4 day 1, and cycle 7 day 1. The origin of this receptor is an adult with an advanced solid tumor such as melanoma, head and neck, liver or kidney cancer. The chain is built from TRBV6-5 and TRBJ1-1; a possible D gene is TRBD1 (5 bases). The sequencing used CD4+ or CD8+ T cells sorted from blood, collected in a trial of the OX40 agonist ivuxolimab. CDR3 bases: TGTGCCAGCAGTCCTCGGGACGAGGCTTTCTTT. The encoded protein is CASSPRDEAFF.